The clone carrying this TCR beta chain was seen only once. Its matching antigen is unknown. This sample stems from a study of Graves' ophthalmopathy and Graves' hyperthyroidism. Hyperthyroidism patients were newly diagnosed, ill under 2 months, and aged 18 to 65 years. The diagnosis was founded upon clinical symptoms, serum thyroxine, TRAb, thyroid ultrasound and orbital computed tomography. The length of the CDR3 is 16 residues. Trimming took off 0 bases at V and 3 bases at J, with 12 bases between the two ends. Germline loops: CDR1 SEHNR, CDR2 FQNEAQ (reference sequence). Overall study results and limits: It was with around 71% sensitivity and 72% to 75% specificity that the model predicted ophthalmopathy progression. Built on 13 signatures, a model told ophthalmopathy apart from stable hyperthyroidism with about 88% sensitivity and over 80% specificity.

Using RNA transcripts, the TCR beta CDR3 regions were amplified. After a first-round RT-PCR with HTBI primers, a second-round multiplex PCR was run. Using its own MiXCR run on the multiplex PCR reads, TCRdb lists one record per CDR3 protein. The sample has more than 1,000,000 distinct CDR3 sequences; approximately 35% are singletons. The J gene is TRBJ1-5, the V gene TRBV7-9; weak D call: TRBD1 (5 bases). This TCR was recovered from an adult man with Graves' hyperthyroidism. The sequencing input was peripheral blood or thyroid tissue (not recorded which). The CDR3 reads CASSLAGDSDNQPQHF. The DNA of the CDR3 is TGTGCCAGCAGCTTAGCGGGAGACAGTGACAATCAGCCCCAGCATTTT.